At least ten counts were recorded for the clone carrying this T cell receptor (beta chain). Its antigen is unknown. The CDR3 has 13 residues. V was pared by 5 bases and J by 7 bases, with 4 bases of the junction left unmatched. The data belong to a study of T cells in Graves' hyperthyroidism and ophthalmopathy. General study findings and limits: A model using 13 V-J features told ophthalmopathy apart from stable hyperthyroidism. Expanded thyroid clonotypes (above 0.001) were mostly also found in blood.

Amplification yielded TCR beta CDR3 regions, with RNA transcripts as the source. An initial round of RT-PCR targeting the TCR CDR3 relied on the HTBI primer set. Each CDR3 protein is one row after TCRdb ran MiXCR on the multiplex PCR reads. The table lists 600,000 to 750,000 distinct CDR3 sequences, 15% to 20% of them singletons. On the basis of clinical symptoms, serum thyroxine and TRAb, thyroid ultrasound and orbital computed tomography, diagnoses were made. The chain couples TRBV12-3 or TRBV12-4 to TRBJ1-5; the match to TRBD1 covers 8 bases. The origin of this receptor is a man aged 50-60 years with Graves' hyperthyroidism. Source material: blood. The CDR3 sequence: CASSLGQGQPQHF. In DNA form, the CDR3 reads TGTGCCAGCAGTCTTGGACAGGGCCAGCCCCAGCATTTT.